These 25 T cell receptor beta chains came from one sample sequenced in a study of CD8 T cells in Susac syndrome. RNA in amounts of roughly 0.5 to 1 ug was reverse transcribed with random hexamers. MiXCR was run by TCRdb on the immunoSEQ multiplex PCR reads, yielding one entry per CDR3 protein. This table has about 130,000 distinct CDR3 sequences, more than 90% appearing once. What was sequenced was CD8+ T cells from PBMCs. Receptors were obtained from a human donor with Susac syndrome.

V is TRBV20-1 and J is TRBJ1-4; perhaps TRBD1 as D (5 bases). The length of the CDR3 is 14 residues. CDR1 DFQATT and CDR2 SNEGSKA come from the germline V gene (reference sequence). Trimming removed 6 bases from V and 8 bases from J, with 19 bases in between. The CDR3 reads CSASDTGGDEKLFF. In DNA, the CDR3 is TGCAGTGCCAGCGACACGGGGGGGGACGAAAAACTGTTTTTT.

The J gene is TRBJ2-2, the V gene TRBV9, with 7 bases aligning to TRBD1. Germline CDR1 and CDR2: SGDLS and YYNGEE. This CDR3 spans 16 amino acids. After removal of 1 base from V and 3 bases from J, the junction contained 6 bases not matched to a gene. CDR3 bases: TGTGCCAGCAGCGTATCTGGACAGGACTACACCGGGGAGCTGTTTTTT. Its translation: CASSVSGQDYTGELFF.

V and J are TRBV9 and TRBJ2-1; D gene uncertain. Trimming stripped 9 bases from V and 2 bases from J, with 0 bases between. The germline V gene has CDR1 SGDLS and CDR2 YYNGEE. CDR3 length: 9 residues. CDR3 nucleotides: TGTGCCACCTACAATGAGCAGTTCTTC. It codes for CATYNEQFF.

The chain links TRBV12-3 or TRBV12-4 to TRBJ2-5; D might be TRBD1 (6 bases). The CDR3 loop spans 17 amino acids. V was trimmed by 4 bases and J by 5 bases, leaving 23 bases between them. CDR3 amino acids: CASSYEAGEKFGETQYF. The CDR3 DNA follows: TGTGCCAGCAGTTACGAGGCAGGGGAAAAGTTCGGGGAGACCCAGTACTTC.

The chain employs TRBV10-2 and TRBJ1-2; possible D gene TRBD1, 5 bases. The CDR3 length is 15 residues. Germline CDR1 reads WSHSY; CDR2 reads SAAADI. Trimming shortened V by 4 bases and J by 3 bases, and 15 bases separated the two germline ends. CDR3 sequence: CASSGGTSGDYGYTF. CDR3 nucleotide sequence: TGCGCCAGCAGTGGGGGGACGTCGGGTGACTATGGCTACACCTTC.

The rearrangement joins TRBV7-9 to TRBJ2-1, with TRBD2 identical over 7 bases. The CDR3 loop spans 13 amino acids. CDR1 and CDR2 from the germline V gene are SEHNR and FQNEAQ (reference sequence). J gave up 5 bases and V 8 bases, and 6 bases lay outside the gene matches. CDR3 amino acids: CASLGLADNEQFF. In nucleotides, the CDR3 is TGTGCCAGCCTCGGGCTAGCGGACAATGAGCAGTTCTTC.

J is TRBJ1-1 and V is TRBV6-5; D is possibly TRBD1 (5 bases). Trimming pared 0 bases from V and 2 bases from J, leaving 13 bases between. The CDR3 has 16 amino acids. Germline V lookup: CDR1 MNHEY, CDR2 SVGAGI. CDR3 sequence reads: CASSYSGAGTNTEAFF. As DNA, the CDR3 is TGTGCCAGCAGTTACTCTGGGGCAGGGACTAACACTGAAGCTTTCTTT.

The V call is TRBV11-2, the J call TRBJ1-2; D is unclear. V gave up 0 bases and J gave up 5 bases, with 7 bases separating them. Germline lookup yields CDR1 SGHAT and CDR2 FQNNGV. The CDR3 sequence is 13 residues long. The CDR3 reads CASSLEGLYGYTF. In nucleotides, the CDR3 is TGTGCCAGCAGCTTAGAAGGGTTATATGGCTACACCTTC. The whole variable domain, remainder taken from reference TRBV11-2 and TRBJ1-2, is EAGVAQSPRYKIIEKRQSVAFWCNPISGHATLYWYQQILGQGPKLLIQFQNNGVVDDSQLPKDRFSAERLKGVDSTLKIQPAKLEDSAVYLCASSLEGLYGYTFGSGTRLTVV.

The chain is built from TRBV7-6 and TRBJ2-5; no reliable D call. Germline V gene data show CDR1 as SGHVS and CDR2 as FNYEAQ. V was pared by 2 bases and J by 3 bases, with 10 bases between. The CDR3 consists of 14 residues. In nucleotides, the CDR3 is TGTGCCAGCAGCTTAAGCAGGAAAGAAGAGACCCAGTACTTC. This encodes CASSLSRKEETQYF.

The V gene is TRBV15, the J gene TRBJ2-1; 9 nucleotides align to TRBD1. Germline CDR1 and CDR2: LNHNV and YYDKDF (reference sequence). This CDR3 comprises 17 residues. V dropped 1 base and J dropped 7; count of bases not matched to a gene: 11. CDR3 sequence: CATSRVPTGGGRNEQFF. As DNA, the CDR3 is TGTGCCACCAGCAGAGTCCCTACAGGGGGCGGTCGTAATGAGCAGTTCTTC.

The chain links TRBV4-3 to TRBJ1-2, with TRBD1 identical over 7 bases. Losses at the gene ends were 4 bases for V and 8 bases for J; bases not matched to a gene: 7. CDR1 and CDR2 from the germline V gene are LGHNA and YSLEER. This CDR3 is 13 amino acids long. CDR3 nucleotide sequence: TGCGCCAGCAGCCCGACAGGGAGAGGAGGCTACACCTTC. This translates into CASSPTGRGGYTF.

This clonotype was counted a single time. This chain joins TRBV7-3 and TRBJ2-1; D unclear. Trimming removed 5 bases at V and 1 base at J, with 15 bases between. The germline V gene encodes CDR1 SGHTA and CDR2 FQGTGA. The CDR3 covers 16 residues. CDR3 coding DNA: TGTGCCAGCAGCCCCAGCCCGGAATTTTCCTACAATGAGCAGTTCTTC. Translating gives CASSPSPEFSYNEQFF.

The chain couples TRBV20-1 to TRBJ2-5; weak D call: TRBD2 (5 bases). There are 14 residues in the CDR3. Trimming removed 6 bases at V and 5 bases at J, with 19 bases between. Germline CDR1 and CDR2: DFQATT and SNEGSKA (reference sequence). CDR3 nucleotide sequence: TGCAGTGCCGAGAGTACGAGGGTCGTTGAGACCCAGTACTTC. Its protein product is CSAESTRVVETQYF.

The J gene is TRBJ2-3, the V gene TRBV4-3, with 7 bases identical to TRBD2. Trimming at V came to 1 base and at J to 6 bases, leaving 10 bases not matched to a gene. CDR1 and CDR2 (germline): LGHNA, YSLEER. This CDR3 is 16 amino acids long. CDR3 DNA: TGCGCCAGCAGCCAAGCCCCACTAGCGAGACGGGATACGCAGTATTTT. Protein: CASSQAPLARRDTQYF.

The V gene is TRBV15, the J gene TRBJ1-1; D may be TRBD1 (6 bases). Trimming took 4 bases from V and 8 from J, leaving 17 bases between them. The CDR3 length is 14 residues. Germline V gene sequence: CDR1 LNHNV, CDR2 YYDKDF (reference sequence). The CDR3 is CATSTDRGGTEAFF. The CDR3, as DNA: TGTGCCACCAGCACGGACAGAGGGGGAACCGAAGCTTTCTTT.

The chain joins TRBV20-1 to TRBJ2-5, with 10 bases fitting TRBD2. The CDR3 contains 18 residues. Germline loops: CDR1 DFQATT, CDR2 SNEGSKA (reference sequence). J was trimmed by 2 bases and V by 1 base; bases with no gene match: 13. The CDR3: CSARAPSGGAGMQETQYF. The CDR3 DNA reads TGCAGTGCTAGAGCCCCCAGCGGGGGGGCCGGTATGCAAGAGACCCAGTACTTC.

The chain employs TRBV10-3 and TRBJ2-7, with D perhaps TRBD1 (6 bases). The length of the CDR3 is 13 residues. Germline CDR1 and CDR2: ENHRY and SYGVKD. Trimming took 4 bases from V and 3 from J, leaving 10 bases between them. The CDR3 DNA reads TGTGCCATCAGTGGGGGGACAAGCTACGAGCAGTACTTC. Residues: CAISGGTSYEQYF.

CDR3 in DNA: TGCGCCAGCAGCCAAGGGACCCCAGGGGCAGATACGCAGTATTTT. Translation: CASSQGTPGADTQYF. This sequence joins TRBV4-1 and TRBJ2-3; D is perhaps TRBD1 (6 bases). V lost 1 base, J lost 4 bases, and 12 bases lay in between. Germline CDR1 and CDR2: MGHRA and YSYEKL. The CDR3 is 15 residues long.

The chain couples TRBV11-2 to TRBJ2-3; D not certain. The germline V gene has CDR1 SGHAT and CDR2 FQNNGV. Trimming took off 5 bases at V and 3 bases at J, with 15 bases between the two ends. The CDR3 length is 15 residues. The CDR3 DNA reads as TGTGCCAGCAGCCTCCGTTCAGCCGAGACAGATACGCAGTATTTT. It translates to CASSLRSAETDTQYF.

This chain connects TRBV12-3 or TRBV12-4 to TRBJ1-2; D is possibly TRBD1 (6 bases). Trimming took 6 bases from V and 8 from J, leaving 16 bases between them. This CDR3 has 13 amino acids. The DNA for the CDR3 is TGTGCCAGCAGGACAACAGGGATGGGGGGCTACACCTTC. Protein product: CASRTTGMGGYTF.

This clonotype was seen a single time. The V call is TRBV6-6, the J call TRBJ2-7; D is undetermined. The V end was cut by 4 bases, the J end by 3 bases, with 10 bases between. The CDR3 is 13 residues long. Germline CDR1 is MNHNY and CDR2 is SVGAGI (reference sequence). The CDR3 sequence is CASSSGPYYEQYF. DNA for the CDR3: TGTGCCAGCAGTTCTGGCCCGTACTACGAGCAGTACTTC.

CDR3 in amino acids: CSVGSGAGETQYF. The DNA of the CDR3 is TGCAGCGTTGGATCCGGGGCGGGAGAGACCCAGTACTTC. J is TRBJ2-5 and V is TRBV29-1; TRBD1 or TRBD2 may be the D gene (5 bases each). V shed 4 bases and J shed 4 bases, with 13 bases lying between them. CDR1 is SQVTM, CDR2 ANQGSEA, per germline. This CDR3 is built from 13 residues.

The CDR3 bases are TGTGCCAGCAGCTTTCTTGCCCGGGACAGGGTCCGGGACACCGGGGAGCTGTTTTTT. Its translation: CASSFLARDRVRDTGELFF. The genes are TRBV7-2 and TRBJ2-2, with 9 bases fitting TRBD1. CDR3 length: 19 amino acids. CDR1 SGHTA and CDR2 FQGNSA come from the germline V gene. V was clipped by 3 bases and J by 3 bases; unmatched bases: 14.

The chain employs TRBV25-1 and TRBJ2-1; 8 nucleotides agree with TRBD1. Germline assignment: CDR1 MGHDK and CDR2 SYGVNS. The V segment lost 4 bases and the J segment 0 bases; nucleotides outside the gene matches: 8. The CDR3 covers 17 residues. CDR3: CASSATTGQDSYNEQFF. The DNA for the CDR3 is TGTGCCAGCAGTGCGACGACGGGACAGGACTCCTACAATGAGCAGTTCTTC.

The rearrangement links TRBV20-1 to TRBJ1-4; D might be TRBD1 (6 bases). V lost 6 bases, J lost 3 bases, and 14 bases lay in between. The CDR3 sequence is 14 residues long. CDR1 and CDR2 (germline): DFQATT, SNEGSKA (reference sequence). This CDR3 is CSAPTGQPNEKLFF. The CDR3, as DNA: TGCAGTGCACCAACGGGACAACCTAATGAAAAACTGTTTTTT.